The rows below give T cell receptor beta chains drawn from one sample of a study of early T cells in non-severe SARS-CoV-2 infection. TCRdb re-derived calls from the 5' RACE reads in MiXCR, one entry per CDR3 protein. The top ten hold under 1.5% of the sample, which has some 75,000 distinct CDR3 sequences, approximately 13% seen once. The material sequenced was whole blood. These receptor sequences come from an adult who was a healthcare worker with PCR-confirmed SARS-CoV-2 infection or an uninfected control (not recorded which). Each CDR3 is given with its conserved first and last residue. The D gene is left open where the match is weak. The size field is filled for only some rows; it gives once, few, many or a size class.

clone size	V gene	J gene	D gene	CDR3 protein	CDR3 DNA
many	TRBV20-1	TRBJ2-5	TRBD1	CSAGGQIQETQYF	TGCAGTGCAGGGGGACAGATCCAAGAGACCCAGTACTTC
many	TRBV12-3/TRBV12-4	TRBJ1-2	TRBD1	CASSLPGTGRFYGYTF	TGTGCCAGCAGTTTACCAGGGACAGGCAGATTTTATGGCTACACCTTC
many	TRBV12-5	TRBJ1-1	.	CASGLDPRQYMNTEAFF	TGTGCTAGTGGTTTGGACCCCCGACAGTACATGAACACTGAAGCTTTCTTT
.	TRBV19	TRBJ2-3	TRBD2	CASSQRGSTDTQYF	TGTGCCAGTAGTCAGCGGGGGAGCACAGATACGCAGTATTTT
many	TRBV2	TRBJ1-1	TRBD1	CASRTGGWDTEAFF	TGTGCCAGCAGGACAGGGGGCTGGGACACTGAAGCTTTCTTT
.	TRBV9	TRBJ2-7	TRBD2	CASGEGGDEQYF	TGTGCCAGCGGCGAGGGAGGGGACGAGCAGTACTTC
many	TRBV3-1	TRBJ2-5	.	CASSQEPHRGDQYF	TGTGCCAGCAGCCAAGAACCCCACCGAGGGGACCAGTACTTC
.	TRBV10-3	TRBJ1-1	.	CAISESNFWGSPRDTEAFF	TGTGCCATCAGTGAGTCGAATTTTTGGGGCAGTCCGCGGGACACTGAAGCTTTCTTT
.	TRBV9	TRBJ1-4	.	CASSVGGTAGKLFF	TGTGCCAGCAGCGTAGGGGGGACCGCGGGAAAACTGTTTTTT
many	TRBV7-2	TRBJ2-7	TRBD1	CASSPGTGRGNEQYF	TGTGCCAGCAGCCCCGGGACAGGCAGGGGGAACGAGCAGTACTTC
few	TRBV29-1	TRBJ2-4	.	CSVGKRPVGGGAKNIQYF	TGCAGCGTGGGAAAGAGACCCGTGGGTGGAGGGGCCAAAAACATTCAGTACTTC
many	TRBV6-2/TRBV6-3	TRBJ1-4	.	CASRRTDLVGEKLFF	TGTGCCAGCAGGCGGACAGACCTGGTGGGTGAAAAACTGTTTTTT
few	TRBV28	TRBJ2-7	TRBD2	CATREYEQYF	TGTGCGACGCGGGAGTACGAGCAGTACTTC
many	TRBV30	TRBJ2-2	.	CAWKSEGPSNTGELFF	TGTGCCTGGAAATCTGAGGGACCCTCTAACACCGGGGAGCTGTTTTTT
.	TRBV20-1	TRBJ1-5	.	CSATRDNLQPQHF	TGCAGTGCTACTCGGGACAATCTCCAGCCCCAGCATTTT
.	TRBV2	TRBJ1-2	.	CASSEPAGYTF	TGTGCCAGCAGTGAACCAGCTGGCTACACCTTC
.	TRBV7-9	TRBJ1-1	.	CASRSGSTEAFF	TGTGCCAGCAGGTCAGGGTCCACTGAAGCTTTCTTT
many	TRBV10-3	TRBJ1-2	TRBD1	CAISESPWDRGSGYTF	TGTGCCATCAGTGAGTCGCCCTGGGACAGGGGAAGTGGCTACACCTTC
.	TRBV25-1	TRBJ2-7	.	CASSDVGLYEQYF	TGTGCCAGCAGTGATGTAGGACTCTACGAGCAGTACTTC
.	TRBV10-3	TRBJ1-1	.	CAISDSISTEAFF	TGTGCCATCAGTGACTCTATATCCACTGAAGCTTTCTTT
many	TRBV2	TRBJ2-7	.	CASSPPYEQYF	TGTGCCAGCAGTCCACCCTACGAGCAGTACTTC
.	TRBV7-2	TRBJ1-1	TRBD1	CASSPRGTAAQGTEAFF	TGTGCCAGCAGCCCCCGGGGGACAGCGGCCCAGGGCACTGAAGCTTTCTTT
.	TRBV5-1	TRBJ2-1	TRBD1	CASSLDRVFDNEQFF	TGCGCCAGCAGCCTCGACAGGGTTTTTGACAATGAGCAGTTCTTC
once	TRBV6-1	TRBJ1-2	TRBD1	CASTRDRQYGYTF	TGTGCCAGCACCAGGGACAGGCAGTATGGCTACACCTTC
.	TRBV30	TRBJ1-1	.	CAWSVVGGVPYTEAFF	TGTGCCTGGAGTGTTGTCGGGGGAGTACCTTACACTGAAGCTTTCTTT
.	TRBV29-1	TRBJ2-3	TRBD1	CSVPMTGKDTQYF	TGCAGCGTTCCCATGACAGGGAAAGATACGCAGTATTTT
.	TRBV28	TRBJ1-5	TRBD1	CASSLPGTDNQPQHF	TGTGCCAGCAGTTTACCCGGGACAGACAATCAGCCCCAGCATTTT
many	TRBV5-1	TRBJ2-3	TRBD2	CASSPRFTSGESTDTQYF	TGCGCCAGCAGCCCGAGATTTACTAGCGGGGAAAGCACAGATACGCAGTATTTT
many	TRBV12-5	TRBJ2-7	.	CASGLPRPRVHEQYF	TGTGCTAGTGGTTTGCCCCGGCCCAGGGTCCACGAGCAGTACTTC
many	TRBV27	TRBJ2-3	TRBD2	CASSLLWRGGPTDTQYF	TGTGCCAGCAGTTTACTCTGGCGGGGGGGACCCACAGATACGCAGTATTTT
few	TRBV5-5	TRBJ2-3	.	CASSRRDSYTNTQYF	TGTGCCAGCAGCCGCCGGGACTCCTACACAAATACGCAGTATTTT
many	TRBV5-7	TRBJ2-3	TRBD2	CASSFRGGPLGDTQYF	TGTGCCAGCAGCTTTAGGGGAGGGCCTCTCGGAGATACGCAGTATTTT